Listed below are T cell receptor beta chains from one sample, sequenced in a study of vaccination and CD4 T cells after COVID-19. One entry per CDR3 protein results from TCRdb running MiXCR on the PCR reads. The sample shows fewer than 20,000 distinct CDR3 sequences, around 66% of them seen only once. Sequencing used CD4+ T cells from blood, obtained after SARS-CoV-2 vaccination. Source of these receptors: a human donor who had recovered from COVID-19. CDR3s include the opening cysteine and the closing phenylalanine or tryptophan. D genes are given only for firm matches. Expanded clones get a size class; other rows say once, few or many, or leave the size out.

TRBJ2-1,TRBV20-1,TRBD2,.,TGCAGTGCTAACCCCAGCGGGGCCTACAATGAGCAGTTCTTC,CSANPSGAYNEQFF
TRBJ2-5,TRBV12-3/TRBV12-4,.,.,TGTGCCAGCAGTTGGGGGACTGCTCAAGAGACCCAGTACTTC,CASSWGTAQETQYF
TRBJ1-6,TRBV5-1,TRBD1,.,TGCGCCAGCAGCTTTCGACAGGGGGAACCCCTCCACTTT,CASSFRQGEPLHF
TRBJ2-3,TRBV5-4,.,.,TGTGCCAGCAGCCCTCCTCGCAGTATAGATACGCAGTATTTT,CASSPPRSIDTQYF
TRBJ1-4,TRBV15,TRBD1,.,TGTGCCACCAAGCGACAGGGAGTTAATGAAAAACTGTTTTTT,CATKRQGVNEKLFF
TRBJ1-2,TRBV4-1,.,.,TGCGCCAGCAGCCAAGAAAGGGCAGTGGGGAACTATGGCTACACCTTC,CASSQERAVGNYGYTF
TRBJ2-5,TRBV28,.,.,TGTGCCAGCAGTTTCCATTCCGGGGGAAGGGAGACCCAGTACTTC,CASSFHSGGRETQYF
TRBJ1-3,TRBV28,.,few,TGTGCCAGCAGTCTCCCCGGGACCCGGTCTGGAAACACCATATATTTT,CASSLPGTRSGNTIYF
TRBJ2-6,TRBV11-2,.,.,TGTGCCAGCAGCCGTCGGGTGAGCGGGGCCAACGTCCTGACTTTC,CASSRRVSGANVLTF
TRBJ2-7,TRBV19,TRBD2,.,TGTGCCAGTGGGAGGACTAGCCGCCCCTACGAGCAGTACTTC,CASGRTSRPYEQYF
TRBJ2-6,TRBV9,.,.,TGTGCCAGCAGCGCATCATTAGGGGGGGCTGGGGCCAACGTCCTGACTTTC,CASSASLGGAGANVLTF
TRBJ2-2,TRBV5-1,TRBD2,.,TGCGCCAGCCGAAGTAGCGGGGGTGACACCGGGGAGCTGTTTTTT,CASRSSGGDTGELFF
TRBJ2-6,TRBV7-8,.,once,TGTGCCAGCAGCGTCCCGGGGCTGGATTTCTCTGGGGCCAACGTCCTGACTTTC,CASSVPGLDFSGANVLTF
TRBJ1-5,TRBV28,.,.,TGTGCCAGCACCCTGGCCACCCCGAGAACACTGGGGCTGGATCAGCCCCAGCATTTT,CASTLATPRTLGLDQPQHF
TRBJ2-3,TRBV6-4,.,.,TGTGCCAGCAGTGACTCGAAGGGGAGAGGCGCAGATACGCAGTATTTT,CASSDSKGRGADTQYF
TRBJ1-1,TRBV7-8,.,.,TGTGCCAGCACCGACCTAGGGGGGCGCGACACTGAAGCTTTCTTT,CASTDLGGRDTEAFF
TRBJ1-5,TRBV4-1,.,.,TGCGCCAGCAGCCATGGGAGGGGAGGCCAGCCCCAGCATTTT,CASSHGRGGQPQHF
TRBJ1-2,TRBV20-1,TRBD1,.,TGCAGTGCCACGACAGGGGGGGGCTACACCTTC,CSATTGGGYTF
TRBJ1-2,TRBV7-3,TRBD1,.,TGTGCCAGCAGCTTAGGGGCAGGGGGCGCGTTAGGTGGCTACACCTTC,CASSLGAGGALGGYTF
TRBJ1-2,TRBV9,TRBD1,.,TGTGCCAGCAGCACACAACAGGGGGTACGCTACACCTTC,CASSTQQGVRYTF
TRBJ2-1,TRBV30,.,.,TGTGCCTGGAGTGTGGGGGGCAGTACCAATGAGCAGTTCTTC,CAWSVGGSTNEQFF
TRBJ2-5,TRBV12-3/TRBV12-4,TRBD1,.,TGTGCCAGCAGTTCCCCGCGCGGACAGGGATCAGAGACCCAGTACTTC,CASSSPRGQGSETQYF
TRBJ2-5,TRBV19,.,few,TGTGCCAGTAGTATTCCCGGGGTAAAAGAGACCCAGTACTTC,CASSIPGVKETQYF
TRBJ2-7,TRBV7-9,.,.,TGTGCCAGCAGCTTAGCCACTTCCTACGAGCAGTACTTC,CASSLATSYEQYF
TRBJ1-2,TRBV7-9,.,.,TGTGCCAGCAGCCATCAGGGGTCCGACTATGGCTACACCTTC,CASSHQGSDYGYTF
TRBJ2-1,TRBV15,.,once,TGTGCCACCAGCAGAGATTTCCCCCGAGAGCAGTTCTTC,CATSRDFPREQFF
TRBJ2-2,TRBV25-1,.,.,TGTGCCAGCAGTGAGGGGGGAAGGGGAAGGACCGGGGAGCTGTTTTTT,CASSEGGRGRTGELFF
TRBJ1-6,TRBV10-3,.,.,TGTGCCATCACCGGATCGCAGGGAAATTCACCCCTCCACTTT,CAITGSQGNSPLHF
TRBJ2-7,TRBV12-3/TRBV12-4,TRBD2,.,TGTGCCAGCAGTTTGGGTAGGGAGGGCTACGAGCAGTACTTC,CASSLGREGYEQYF
TRBJ1-3,TRBV28,.,.,TGTGCCAGCTCCCCATCCTCTGGGACCCCTGGAAACACCATATATTTT,CASSPSSGTPGNTIYF
TRBJ2-2,TRBV20-1,.,.,TGCAGTGCTAGAGAGGGCACCGGGGAGCTGTTTTTT,CSAREGTGELFF
TRBJ2-3,TRBV7-2,.,.,TGTGCCAGCAGCCCCTGGGCCCACACAGATACGCAGTATTTT,CASSPWAHTDTQYF
TRBJ1-3,TRBV6-1,.,.,TGTGCCAGCCTGTTGGGGGGCACCATATATTTT,CASLLGGTIYF
TRBJ1-3,TRBV23-1,.,.,TGCGCCCGTCCCCGGGGGAGCGGAGGAAACACCATATATTTT,CARPRGSGGNTIYF
TRBJ1-2,TRBV5-1,TRBD1,.,TGCGCCAGCCACTGGGGGCCGAACAGGGGAATCGGGTATGGCTACACCTTC,CASHWGPNRGIGYGYTF
TRBJ2-5,TRBV7-9,.,.,TGTGCCAGCAGCGAAAGGGGGGATCCTCGAGAGACCCAGTACTTC,CASSERGDPRETQYF
TRBJ1-2,TRBV20-1,TRBD1,.,TGCAGTGCTAATGACAGGGACACTAACTATGGCTACACCTTC,CSANDRDTNYGYTF
TRBJ1-6,TRBV30,TRBD1,once,TGTGCCTGGAGTGCGGGACAGGCGGATTCACCCCTCCACTTT,CAWSAGQADSPLHF
TRBJ2-7,TRBV30,TRBD1,few,TGTGCCTGGGGACAGGGGGTTACCTACGAGCAGTACTTC,CAWGQGVTYEQYF
TRBJ1-6,TRBV4-1,TRBD1,once,TGCGCCAGCAGCCAACCGGACAGGCCAGTCGGTTCACCCCTCCACTTT,CASSQPDRPVGSPLHF
TRBJ2-6,TRBV6-1,TRBD1,once,TGTGCCATCGGACAGGGAGTAAGAGGGGCCAACGTCCTGACTTTC,CAIGQGVRGANVLTF
TRBJ2-7,TRBV20-1,TRBD2,once,TGCAGTGCTAGAGGCACGTTTAGCGGGGGGTACTTC,CSARGTFSGGYF
TRBJ2-1,TRBV18,.,.,TGTGCCAGCTCACCAATAACAGGGCGGAATGAGCAGTTCTTC,CASSPITGRNEQFF
TRBJ2-7,TRBV6-1,.,.,TGTGCCAGCAGTGAAATTGGTGGGGCCCCTCCCTACGAGCAGTACTTC,CASSEIGGAPPYEQYF
TRBJ1-5,TRBV6-2/TRBV6-3,TRBD1,.,TGTGCCAGCAGTCCCGATTACAGGGGGAGTCAGCCCCAGCATTTT,CASSPDYRGSQPQHF
TRBJ1-2,TRBV19,TRBD1,.,TGTGCCAGTAGTAGCTCGGGACAGGGGGTTTACGGCTACACCTTC,CASSSSGQGVYGYTF
TRBJ1-1,TRBV6-1,TRBD1,.,TGTGCCAGCAGCTCCGGGGAGGGGGCGCAATCTTTCTTT,CASSSGEGAQSFF
TRBJ2-7,TRBV7-2,TRBD2,.,TGTGCCAGCAGCTTACTAGCGGAGACCTACGAGCAGTACTTC,CASSLLAETYEQYF
TRBJ2-7,TRBV5-1,.,.,TGCGCCAGCAGCTTGGAGCAGAGCTCCTACGAGCAGTACTTC,CASSLEQSSYEQYF
TRBJ2-1,TRBV20-1,TRBD2,.,TGCAGTGCTTTCGGGAGGGCCTACAATGAGCAGTTCTTC,CSAFGRAYNEQFF
TRBJ2-2,TRBV21-1,.,few,TGTGCCAGCAGCAAAGACGGGAGGCCTAACACCGGGGAGCTGTTTTTT,CASSKDGRPNTGELFF
TRBJ2-3,TRBV7-2,TRBD2,.,TGTGCCAGCAGCAAGGGACTAGCGGGAATCGATACGCAGTATTTT,CASSKGLAGIDTQYF
TRBJ2-1,TRBV7-8,.,.,TGTGCCAGCAGCTTAAGACGGGAGAGGGGCAATGAGCAGTTCTTC,CASSLRRERGNEQFF
TRBJ2-1,TRBV20-1,.,.,TGCAGTGCCTTGAGGGGCGGCTGGTGGGGATTCACGGGTAATGAGCAGTTCTTC,CSALRGGWWGFTGNEQFF
TRBJ1-5,TRBV27,TRBD1,.,TGTGCCAGCAGTTTATTGGGACAGTTCAATCAGCCCCAGCATTTT,CASSLLGQFNQPQHF